This T cell receptor beta chain was observed in a study of OX40 agonist ivuxolimab in advanced cancers. On the study more broadly: It was permissible to have had prior anti-PD-1, anti-PD-L1 or anti-CTLA-4 therapy, and about 40% had some.

Here immunoSEQ multiplex PCR was the method, and the copy in TCRdb shows in-frame clones only, minus some. The table includes more than 100,000 clones, just over 90% detected once. Points on this clone: Its antigen is still unknown.

At cycle 4 day 1, cycle 7 day 1, and baseline, blood was sampled. V gave up 0 bases and J gave up 7 bases, with 18 bases separating them. The CDR3 totals 16 residues. Germline CDR1 and CDR2: MNHEY and SMNVEV (reference sequence). Study-wide findings and caveats: On average, CD8+ T cells had more expanded clones than CD4+. The study observed clonal expansion of CD4+ and CD8+ blood T cells by week 6 at 0.1 to 3.0 mg/kg.

This receptor was identified in an adult with an advanced solid tumor such as melanoma, head and neck, liver or kidney cancer. The chain carries TRBV27 and TRBJ1-2; D might be TRBD1 (5 bases). Here the sequenced sample was CD4+ or CD8+ T cells sorted from blood, taken in a trial of the OX40 agonist ivuxolimab. The CDR3 DNA sequence: TGTGCCAGCAGTTTATCCCCCTTGGGGGGACGGGGTGGCTACACCTTC. This sequence encodes CASSLSPLGGRGGYTF.